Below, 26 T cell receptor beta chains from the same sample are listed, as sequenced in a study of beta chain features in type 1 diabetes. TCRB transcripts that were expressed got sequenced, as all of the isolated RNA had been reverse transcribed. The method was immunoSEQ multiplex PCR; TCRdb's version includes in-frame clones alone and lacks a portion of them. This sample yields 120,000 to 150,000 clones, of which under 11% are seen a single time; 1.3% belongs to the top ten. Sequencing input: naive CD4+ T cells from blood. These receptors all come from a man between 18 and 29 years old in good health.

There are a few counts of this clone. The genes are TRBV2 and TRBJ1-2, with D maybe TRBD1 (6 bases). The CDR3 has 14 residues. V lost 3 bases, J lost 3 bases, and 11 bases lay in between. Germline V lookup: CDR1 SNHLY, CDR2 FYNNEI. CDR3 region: CASSEGRGDYGYTF. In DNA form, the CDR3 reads TGTGCCAGCAGTGAGGGCAGGGGAGACTATGGCTACACCTTC. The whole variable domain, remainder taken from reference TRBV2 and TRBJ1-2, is EPEVTQTPSHQVTQMGQEVILRCVPISNHLYFYWYRQILGQKVEFLVSFYNNEISEKSEIFDDQFSVERPDGSNFTLKIRSTKLEDSAMYFCASSEGRGDYGYTFGSGTRLTVV.

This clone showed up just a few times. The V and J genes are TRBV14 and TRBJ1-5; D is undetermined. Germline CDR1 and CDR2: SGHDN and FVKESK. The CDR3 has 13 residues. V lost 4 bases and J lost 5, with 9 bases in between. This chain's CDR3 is CASSPSPYQPQHF. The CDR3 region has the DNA TGTGCCAGCAGCCCCTCCCCCTATCAGCCCCAGCATTTT.

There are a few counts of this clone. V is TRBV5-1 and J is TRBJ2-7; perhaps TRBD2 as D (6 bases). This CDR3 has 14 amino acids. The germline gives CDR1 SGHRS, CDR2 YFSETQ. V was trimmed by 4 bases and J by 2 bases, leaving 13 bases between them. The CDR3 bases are TGCGCCAGCAGCGCGGGACCTACGACCTACGAGCAGTACTTC. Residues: CASSAGPTTYEQYF.

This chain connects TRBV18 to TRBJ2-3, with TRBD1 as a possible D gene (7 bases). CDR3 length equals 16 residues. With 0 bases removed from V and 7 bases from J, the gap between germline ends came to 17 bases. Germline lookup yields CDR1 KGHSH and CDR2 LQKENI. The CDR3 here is CASSPPGQGGINTQYF. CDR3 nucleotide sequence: TGTGCCAGCTCACCACCGGGCCAGGGGGGCATAAATACGCAGTATTTT.

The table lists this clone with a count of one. The CDR3 loop reads CASSQGLASSYEQYF. The CDR3 nucleotides read TGTGCCAGCAGCCAGGGACTCGCGAGCTCCTACGAGCAGTACTTC. The J gene is TRBJ2-7, the V gene TRBV11-2; perhaps TRBD2 as D (6 bases). V was cut by 5 bases and J by 0 bases, with 14 bases left in between. The CDR3 extends over 15 amino acids. Germline V gives CDR1 SGHAT, CDR2 FQNNGV.

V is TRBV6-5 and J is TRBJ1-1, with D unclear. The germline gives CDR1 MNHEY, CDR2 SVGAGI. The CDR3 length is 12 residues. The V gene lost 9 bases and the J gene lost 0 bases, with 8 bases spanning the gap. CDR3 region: CASNSLNTEAFF. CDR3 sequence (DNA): TGTGCCAGTAACAGCCTGAACACTGAAGCTTTCTTT.

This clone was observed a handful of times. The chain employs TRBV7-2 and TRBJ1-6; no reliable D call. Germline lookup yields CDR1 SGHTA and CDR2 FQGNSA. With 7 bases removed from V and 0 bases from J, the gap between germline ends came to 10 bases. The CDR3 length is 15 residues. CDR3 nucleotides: TGTGCCAGCAAACGGGAAACCTCCTATAATTCACCCCTCCACTTT. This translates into CASKRETSYNSPLHF.

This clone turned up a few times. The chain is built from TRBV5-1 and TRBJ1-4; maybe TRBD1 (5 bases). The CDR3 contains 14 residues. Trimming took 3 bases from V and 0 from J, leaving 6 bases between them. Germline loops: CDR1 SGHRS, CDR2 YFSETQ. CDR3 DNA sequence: TGCGCCAGCAGCTCGACAGCAACTAATGAAAAACTGTTTTTT. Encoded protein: CASSSTATNEKLFF.

CDR3 coding DNA: TGTGCCACTACTACGACCGGGACTAGATTCACAGATACGCAGTATTTT. Amino acids: CATTTTGTRFTDTQYF. V is TRBV10-3 and J is TRBJ2-3; 8 bases align to TRBD2. J lost 2 bases, V lost 10 bases, and 14 bases had no gene match. The CDR3 covers 16 residues. Germline CDR1 is ENHRY and CDR2 is SYGVKD.

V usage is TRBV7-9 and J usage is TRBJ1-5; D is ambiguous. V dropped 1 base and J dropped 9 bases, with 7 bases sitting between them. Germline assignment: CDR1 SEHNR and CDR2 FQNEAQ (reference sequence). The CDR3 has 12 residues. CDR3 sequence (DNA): TGTGCCAGCAGCTTAGATCTAGGGCCCCAGCATTTT. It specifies CASSLDLGPQHF. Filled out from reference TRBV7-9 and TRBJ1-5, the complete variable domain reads DTGVSQNPRHKITKRGQNVTFRCDPISEHNRLYWYRQTLGQGPEFLTYFQNEAQLEKSRLLSDRFSAERPKGSFSTLEIQRTEQGDSAMYLCASSLDLGPQHFGDGTRLSIL.

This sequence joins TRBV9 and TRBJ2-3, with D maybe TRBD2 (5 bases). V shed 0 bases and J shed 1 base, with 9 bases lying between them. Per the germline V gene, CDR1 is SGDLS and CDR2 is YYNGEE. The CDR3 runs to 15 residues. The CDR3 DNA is TGTGCCAGCAGCGTAGTCGGACTTCGCACAGATACGCAGTATTTT. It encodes CASSVVGLRTDTQYF.

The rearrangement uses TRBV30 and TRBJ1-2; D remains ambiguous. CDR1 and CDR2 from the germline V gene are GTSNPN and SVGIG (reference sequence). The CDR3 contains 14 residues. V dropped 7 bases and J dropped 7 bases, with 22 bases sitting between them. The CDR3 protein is CALVVYAPSGGYTF. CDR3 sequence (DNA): TGTGCCTTGGTAGTTTACGCGCCCTCGGGTGGCTACACCTTC.

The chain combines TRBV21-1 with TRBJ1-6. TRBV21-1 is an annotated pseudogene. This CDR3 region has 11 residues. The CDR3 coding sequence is TGTGCCAGCAGCCCGGGGGGACCCCTCCACTTT. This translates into CASSPGGPLHF.

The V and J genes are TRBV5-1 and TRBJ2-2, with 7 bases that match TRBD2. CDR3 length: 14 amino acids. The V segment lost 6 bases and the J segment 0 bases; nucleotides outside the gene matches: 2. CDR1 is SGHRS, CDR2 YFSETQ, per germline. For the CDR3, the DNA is TGCGCCAGCATGCTAGCGGCGAACACCGGGGAGCTGTTTTTT. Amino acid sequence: CASMLAANTGELFF.

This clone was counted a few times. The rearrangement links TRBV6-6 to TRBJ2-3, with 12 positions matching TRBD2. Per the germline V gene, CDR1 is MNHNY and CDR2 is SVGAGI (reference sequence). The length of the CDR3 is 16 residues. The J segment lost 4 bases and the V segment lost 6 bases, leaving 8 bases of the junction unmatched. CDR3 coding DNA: TGTGCCAGCAGGCCCCGACTAGCGGGGGAGGCAGATACGCAGTATTTT. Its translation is CASRPRLAGEADTQYF.

DNA for the CDR3: TGTGCCAGCAGCTCAAGATTCGCTAGCGGGGGTCCCTACGAGCAGTACTTC. Protein sequence: CASSSRFASGGPYEQYF. J is TRBJ2-7 and V is TRBV7-2, with TRBD2 matching 10 bases. Trimming took 4 bases from V and 2 from J; bases not matched to a gene: 11. In germline, CDR1 is SGHTA, CDR2 FQGNSA. This CDR3 is 17 amino acids long.

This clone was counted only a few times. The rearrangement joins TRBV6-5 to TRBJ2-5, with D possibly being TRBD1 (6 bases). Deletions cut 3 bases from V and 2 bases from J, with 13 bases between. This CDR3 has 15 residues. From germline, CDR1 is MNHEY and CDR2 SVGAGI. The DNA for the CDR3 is TGTGCCAGCAGTTATGGGGGCGAGAATCAAGAGACCCAGTACTTC. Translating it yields CASSYGGENQETQYF.

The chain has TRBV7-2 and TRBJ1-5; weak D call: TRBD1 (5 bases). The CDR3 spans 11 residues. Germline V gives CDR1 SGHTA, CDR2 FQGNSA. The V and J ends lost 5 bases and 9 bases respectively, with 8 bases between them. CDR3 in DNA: TGTGCCAGCAGCCTCGGGGGGCCCCAGCATTTT. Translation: CASSLGGPQHF.

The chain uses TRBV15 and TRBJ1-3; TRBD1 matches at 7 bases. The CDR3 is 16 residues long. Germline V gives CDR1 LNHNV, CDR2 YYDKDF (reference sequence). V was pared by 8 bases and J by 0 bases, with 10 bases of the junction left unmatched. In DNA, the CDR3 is TGTGCCACCGCGAGACCGGGACAGAGCTCTGGAAACACCATATATTTT. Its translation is CATARPGQSSGNTIYF.

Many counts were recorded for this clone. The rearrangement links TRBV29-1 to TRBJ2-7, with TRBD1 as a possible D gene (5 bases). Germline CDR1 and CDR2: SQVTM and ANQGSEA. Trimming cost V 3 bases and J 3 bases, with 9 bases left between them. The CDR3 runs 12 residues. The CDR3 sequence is CSVEAGIYEQYF. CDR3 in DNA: TGCAGCGTTGAGGCAGGGATCTACGAGCAGTACTTC.

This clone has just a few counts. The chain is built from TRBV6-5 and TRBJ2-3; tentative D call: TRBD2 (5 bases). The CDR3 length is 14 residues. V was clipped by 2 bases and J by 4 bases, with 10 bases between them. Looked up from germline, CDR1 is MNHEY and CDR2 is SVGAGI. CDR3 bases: TGTGCCAGCAGTTACCCGGGATCTGCAGATACGCAGTATTTT. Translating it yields CASSYPGSADTQYF.

The CDR3 here is CASSPVVAVEYEQYF. The CDR3 bases are TGTGCCAGCAGCCCCGTAGTGGCAGTGGAGTACGAGCAGTACTTC. The chain uses TRBV6-5 and TRBJ2-7; D remains ambiguous. This CDR3 comprises 15 residues. V was pared by 6 bases and J by 4 bases, with 19 bases between. The germline CDR1 and CDR2 sequences are MNHEY and SVGAGI.

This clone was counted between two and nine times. The CDR3 here is CASSQSNYGYTF. CDR3 nucleotides: TGTGCCAGCAGCCAGTCGAACTATGGCTACACCTTC. V gene TRBV6-1 combines with J gene TRBJ1-2, with D uncertain. Germline V gene lookup returns CDR1 MNHNS and CDR2 SASEGT. V was clipped by 6 bases and J by 2 bases, with 7 bases between them. This CDR3 is 12 amino acids long.

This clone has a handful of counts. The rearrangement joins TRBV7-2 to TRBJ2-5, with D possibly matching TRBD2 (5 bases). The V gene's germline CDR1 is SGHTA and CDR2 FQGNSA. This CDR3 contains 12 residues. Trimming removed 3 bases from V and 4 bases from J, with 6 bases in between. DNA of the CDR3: TGTGCCAGCAGCTTTCGGGGAGAGACCCAGTACTTC. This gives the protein CASSFRGETQYF. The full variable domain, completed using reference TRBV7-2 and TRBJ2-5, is GAGVSQSPSNKVTEKGKDVELRCDPISGHTALYWYRQSLGQGLEFLIYFQGNSAPDKSGLPSDRFSAERTGGSVSTLTIQRTQQEDSAVYLCASSFRGETQYFGPGTRLLVL.

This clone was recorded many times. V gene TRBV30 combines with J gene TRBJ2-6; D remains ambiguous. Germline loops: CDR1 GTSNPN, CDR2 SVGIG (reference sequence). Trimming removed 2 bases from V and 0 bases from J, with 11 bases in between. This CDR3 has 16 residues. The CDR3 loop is CAWSFPSGSGANVLTF. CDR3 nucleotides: TGTGCCTGGAGTTTCCCTTCCGGCTCTGGGGCCAACGTCCTGACTTTC.

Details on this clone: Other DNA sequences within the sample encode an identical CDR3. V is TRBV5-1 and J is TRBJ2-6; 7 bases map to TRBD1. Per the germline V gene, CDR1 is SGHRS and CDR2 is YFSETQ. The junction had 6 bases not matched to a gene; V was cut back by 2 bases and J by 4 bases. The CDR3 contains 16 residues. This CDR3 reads CASSLQGPGGANVLTF. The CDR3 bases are TGCGCCAGCAGCTTACAGGGGCCGGGAGGGGCCAACGTCCTGACTTTC.